The rows below give T cell receptor beta chains drawn from one sample of a study of response to subunit inactivated influenza vaccine. From the RT-PCR reads, TCRdb called clonotypes with MiXCR, one entry per CDR3 protein. This repertoire shows about 650,000 distinct CDR3 sequences, 15% to 19% found once; its top ten account for around a tenth. This sample comprised PBMCs from blood, obtained about 11 days after vaccination. The source is a man aged 50-60 years who received an inactivated influenza vaccine. Both conserved end residues are part of each CDR3. The D gene is left open where the match is weak. Size tells how often a clone was seen (once, few, many) or the class of an expanded clone, and some rows leave it out.

TRBJ2-1	TRBD2	TRBV24-1	.	CATSDSRLARSNEQFF	TGTGCCACCAGTGATTCAAGACTAGCGCGGTCAAATGAGCAGTTCTTC
TRBJ2-7	TRBD2	TRBV3-1	.	CASSQDRLALYEQYF	TGTGCCAGCAGCCAAGACAGACTAGCCTTATACGAGCAGTACTTC
TRBJ2-2	TRBD2	TRBV4-3	.	CASSQLAGVETGELFF	TGCGCCAGCAGCCAATTAGCGGGAGTCGAAACCGGGGAGCTGTTTTTT
TRBJ2-5	.	TRBV5-1	.	CASSLAGLGRETQYF	TGCGCCAGCAGCCTCGCCGGGTTAGGGCGAGAGACCCAGTACTTC
TRBJ2-7	TRBD2	TRBV20-1	.	CSATAGGPKYEQYF	TGCAGTGCAACCGCGGGAGGGCCGAAATACGAGCAGTACTTC
TRBJ2-2	TRBD1	TRBV6-1	few	CASSKVDRGGIKNTGELFF	TGTGCCAGCAGTAAAGTGGACAGGGGGGGAATAAAAAACACCGGGGAGCTGTTTTTT
TRBJ2-2	.	TRBV6-1	.	CASSDQSTRAYRLFF	TGTGCCAGCAGCGACCAATCCACGCGAGCTTACCGGCTGTTTTTT
TRBJ2-5	TRBD2	TRBV3-1	.	CASSQNPGLVKETQYF	TGTGCCAGCAGCCAAAATCCGGGACTAGTGAAGGAGACCCAGTACTTC
TRBJ2-7	.	TRBV7-9	.	CASSKQTGASYEQYF	TGTGCCAGCAGCAAACAAACAGGAGCCTCCTACGAGCAGTACTTC
TRBJ2-3	.	TRBV20-1	few	CSAHGGLARTQYF	TGCAGTGCCCACGGCGGGCTAGCTCGTACGCAGTATTTT
TRBJ2-5	.	TRBV7-2	few	CASSLRLRVQETQYF	TGTGCCAGCAGCTTACGCCTGAGGGTTCAAGAGACCCAGTACTTC
TRBJ2-4	TRBD2	TRBV14	few	CASSETGTSGKRSSQYF	TGTGCCAGCAGCGAGACCGGGACTAGCGGGAAAAGATCCAGTCAGTACTTC
TRBJ2-7	.	TRBV18	.	CASSPGQNFYEQYF	TGTGCCAGCTCACCAGGGCAGAATTTCTACGAGCAGTACTTC
TRBJ2-3	.	TRBV12-3/TRBV12-4	many	CASSQSGSTDTQYF	TGTGCCAGCAGTCAAAGCGGTAGCACAGATACGCAGTATTTT
TRBJ2-3	TRBD1	TRBV5-1	few	CASSIQSGTAEDTQYF	TGCGCCAGCAGCATCCAATCCGGGACAGCCGAAGATACGCAGTATTTT
TRBJ2-2	TRBD2	TRBV28	many	CASSPGLAGRSDTGELFF	TGTGCCAGCAGTCCCGGACTAGCGGGGAGGTCGGACACCGGGGAGCTGTTTTTT
TRBJ1-2	.	TRBV6-6	.	CASSYGESYGYTF	TGTGCCAGCAGTTACGGAGAAAGCTATGGCTACACCTTC
TRBJ1-5	.	TRBV4-2	few	CASSQDRHTHSNQPQHF	TGTGCCAGCAGCCAAGATAGGCACACCCATAGCAATCAGCCCCAGCATTTT
TRBJ1-5	.	TRBV12-3/TRBV12-4	few	CASSFVGVGGNQPQHF	TGTGCCAGCAGTTTCGTGGGTGTCGGAGGCAATCAGCCCCAGCATTTT
TRBJ1-6	TRBD1	TRBV3-1	.	CASSRGQGVISPLHF	TGTGCCAGCAGCCGGGGACAGGGGGTGATTTCACCCCTCCACTTT
TRBJ2-1	.	TRBV3-1	many	CASSQAGRVNEQFF	TGTGCCAGCAGCCAAGCCGGCAGGGTCAATGAGCAGTTCTTC
TRBJ2-1	.	TRBV12-3/TRBV12-4	many	CASRTGTSLDEQFF	TGTGCCAGCAGGACCGGGACTTCTTTAGATGAGCAGTTCTTC
TRBJ2-7	TRBD2	TRBV28	.	CASRFGTSGTLSSYEQYF	TGTGCCAGTCGTTTTGGGACTAGCGGGACCCTGAGCTCCTACGAGCAGTACTTC
TRBJ2-1	.	TRBV7-9	.	CASSLLGQINEQFF	TGTGCCAGCAGCTTGCTTGGACAGATCAATGAGCAGTTCTTC
TRBJ2-5	.	TRBV20-1	.	CSASPRPYQETQYF	TGCAGTGCTAGCCCGAGACCGTACCAAGAGACCCAGTACTTC
TRBJ2-7	.	TRBV10-3	.	CAISDQTRGSRYEQYF	TGTGCCATCAGTGACCAAACCAGAGGTAGTAGGTACGAGCAGTACTTC
TRBJ2-3	.	TRBV29-1	.	CSVGDGTSADTQYF	TGCAGCGTTGGGGACGGAACCAGCGCAGATACGCAGTATTTT
TRBJ2-2	.	TRBV4-2	few	CASSPPYPRGGELFF	TGTGCCAGCAGCCCCCCCTATCCCCGGGGCGGGGAGCTGTTTTTT
TRBJ2-1	.	TRBV29-1	few	CSVAPGVSSLQFF	TGCAGCGTGGCCCCGGGGGTGTCCTCCTTACAGTTCTTC
TRBJ2-7	TRBD2	TRBV25-1	.	CATQTSGRSEQYF	TGTGCCACCCAGACTAGCGGGAGATCTGAGCAGTACTTC
TRBJ2-1	.	TRBV12-3/TRBV12-4	few	CASSDGSEQFF	TGTGCCAGCAGTGACGGAAGTGAGCAGTTCTTC
TRBJ2-1	.	TRBV5-6	many	CASSLDSQDEQFF	TGTGCCAGCAGCTTGGACAGCCAGGATGAGCAGTTCTTC
TRBJ2-7	.	TRBV6-5	.	CASSYSDGKSEQYF	TGTGCCAGCAGTTACTCGGATGGAAAGTCCGAGCAGTACTTC
TRBJ1-1	TRBD1	TRBV7-9	few	CASSVTTGGTEAFF	TGTGCCAGCAGCGTCACCACAGGGGGCACTGAAGCTTTCTTT
TRBJ2-7	TRBD1	TRBV7-9	few	CASSSDRGRREQYF	TGTGCCAGCAGCTCAGACAGGGGGCGCCGGGAGCAGTACTTC
TRBJ2-7	.	TRBV7-2	.	CASSIGWGSYEQYF	TGTGCCAGCTCCATAGGGTGGGGCTCCTACGAGCAGTACTTC
TRBJ2-3	TRBD2	TRBV6-2/TRBV6-3	.	CASSPGTSGTLITDTQYF	TGTGCCAGCAGTCCAGGGACTAGCGGGACCCTAATCACAGATACGCAGTATTTT
TRBJ2-1	.	TRBV11-2	many	CASSLAALNEQFF	TGTGCCAGCAGCTTAGCTGCCCTCAATGAGCAGTTCTTC
TRBJ2-1	.	TRBV24-1	many	CATSDLSSGGNEQFF	TGTGCCACCAGTGATTTGTCCTCTGGTGGCAATGAGCAGTTCTTC
TRBJ2-3	.	TRBV5-1	.	CASSLSNGDTDTQYF	TGCGCCAGCAGCTTGTCCAACGGGGACACAGATACGCAGTATTTT
TRBJ1-1	.	TRBV19	few	CASSIGVNTEAFF	TGTGCCAGTAGTATAGGGGTAAACACTGAAGCTTTCTTT
TRBJ2-7	.	TRBV11-1	.	CASSLGDNSYEQYF	TGTGCCAGCAGCTTAGGGGACAACTCCTACGAGCAGTACTTC
TRBJ2-1	.	TRBV28	few	CASSSIGVSYNEQFF	TGTGCCAGCAGTTCCATTGGGGTCTCCTACAATGAGCAGTTCTTC
TRBJ1-2	TRBD1	TRBV27	.	CASRPLWGQQNYGYTF	TGTGCCAGCAGACCCCTGTGGGGACAGCAAAACTATGGCTACACCTTC
TRBJ2-5	.	TRBV20-1	few	CSASTSTGTPQPETQYF	TGCAGTGCTAGCACTAGCACCGGGACGCCCCAACCAGAGACCCAGTACTTC